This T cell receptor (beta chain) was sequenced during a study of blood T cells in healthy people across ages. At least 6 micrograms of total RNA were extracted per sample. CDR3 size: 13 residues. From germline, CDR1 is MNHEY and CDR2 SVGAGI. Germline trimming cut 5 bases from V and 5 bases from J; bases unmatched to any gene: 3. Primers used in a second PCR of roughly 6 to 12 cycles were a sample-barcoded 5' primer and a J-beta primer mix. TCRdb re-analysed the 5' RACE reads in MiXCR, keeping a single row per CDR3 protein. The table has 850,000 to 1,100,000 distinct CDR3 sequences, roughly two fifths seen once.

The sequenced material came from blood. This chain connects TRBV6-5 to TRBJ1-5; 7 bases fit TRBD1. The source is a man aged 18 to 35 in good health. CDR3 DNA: TGTGCCAGCAGTGACAGGGTAGATCAGCCCCAGCATTTT. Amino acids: CASSDRVDQPQHF.